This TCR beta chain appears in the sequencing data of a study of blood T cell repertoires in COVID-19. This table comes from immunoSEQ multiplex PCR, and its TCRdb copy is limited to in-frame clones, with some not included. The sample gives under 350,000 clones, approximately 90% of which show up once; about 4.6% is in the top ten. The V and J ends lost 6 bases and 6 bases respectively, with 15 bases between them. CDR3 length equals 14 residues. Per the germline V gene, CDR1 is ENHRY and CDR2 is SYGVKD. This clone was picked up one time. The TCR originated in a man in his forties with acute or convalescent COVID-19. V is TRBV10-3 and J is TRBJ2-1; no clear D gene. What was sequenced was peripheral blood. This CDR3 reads CAIRDKPLPNEQFF. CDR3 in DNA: TGTGCCATCAGAGACAAGCCTCTACCCAATGAGCAGTTCTTC.